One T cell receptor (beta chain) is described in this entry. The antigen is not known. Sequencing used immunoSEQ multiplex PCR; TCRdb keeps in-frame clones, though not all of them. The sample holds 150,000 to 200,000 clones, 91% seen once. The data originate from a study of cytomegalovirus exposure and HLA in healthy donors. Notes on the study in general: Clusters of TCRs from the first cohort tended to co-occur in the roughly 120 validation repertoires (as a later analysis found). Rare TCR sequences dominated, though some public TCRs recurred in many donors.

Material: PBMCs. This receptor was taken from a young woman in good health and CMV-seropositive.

CDR3 coding DNA: TGCGCCAGCAGCTGGCGGGACAGGGGAATCGATATGAACACTGAAGCTTTCTTT. Translation gives CASSWRDRGIDMNTEAFF. The chain links TRBV5-1 to TRBJ1-1, with 10 nucleotides matching TRBD1. This CDR3 spans 18 amino acids. V dropped 3 bases and J dropped 0; count of bases not matched to a gene: 11. The V gene's germline CDR1 is SGHRS and CDR2 YFSETQ.